The 25 T cell receptor beta chains below come from one sample, sequenced in a study of naive and memory T cell subsets. The beta constant-region primer was an equimolar mix of two oligonucleotides covering TRBC1 and TRBC2. Ligated cDNA was amplified by four rounds of PCR with nested alpha and beta constant-region primers and SP2. From the UMI-ligation and nested PCR reads, TCRdb called clonotypes with MiXCR, one entry per CDR3 protein. The sample consists of 80,000 or so distinct CDR3 sequences, 9% of them appearing once. The sequenced material came from naive CD8+ T cells from blood. The receptor source for this set is a human donor in good health.

This clonotype was counted a few times. A read error may produce the germline difference seen at one junction end. The chain uses TRBV6-2 or TRBV6-3 and TRBJ1-5; tentatively, D is TRBD1 (5 bases). CDR3 length equals 15 residues. CDR1 and CDR2 (germline): MNHEY, SVGEGT. CDR3 sequence: CASTLGRISYQPQHF. As DNA, the CDR3 is TGTGCCAGCACCTTGGGACGGATTAGCTATCAGCCCCAGCATTTT.

This clonotype was counted ten times or more. The chain uses TRBV20-1 and TRBJ2-1, with unresolved D. Trimming cost V 0 bases and J 1 base, with 7 bases left between them. The CDR3 consists of 14 residues. Germline CDR1 reads DFQATT; CDR2 reads SNEGSKA (reference sequence). This CDR3 is CSARDMESYNEQFF. CDR3 coding DNA: TGCAGTGCTAGAGATATGGAATCCTACAATGAGCAGTTCTTC.

This clonotype showed up just a few times. V is TRBV12-3 or TRBV12-4 and J is TRBJ1-1, with unresolved D. The CDR3 runs to 14 residues. Trimming shortened V by 3 bases and J by 1 base, and 9 bases separated the two germline ends. The CDR3 region is CASSLWETNTEAFF. CDR3 coding DNA: TGTGCCAGCAGTTTGTGGGAGACGAACACTGAAGCTTTCTTT.

This clonotype showed up just a few times. The chain carries TRBV5-1 and TRBJ2-2, with D perhaps being TRBD1 or TRBD2 (7 bases each). This CDR3 spans 16 amino acids. Trimming cost V 4 bases and J 2 bases, with 15 bases left between them. CDR1 and CDR2 from the germline V gene are SGHRS and YFSETQ. The CDR3 coding sequence is TGCGCCAGCAGCCCCTGGGGAGGGGGCAACACCGGGGAGCTGTTTTTT. It codes for CASSPWGGGNTGELFF.

This clonotype was found a few times. The V call is TRBV20-1, the J call TRBJ2-6; 8 bases align to TRBD1. Germline-derived CDR1 and CDR2 are DFQATT and SNEGSKA (reference sequence). CDR3 size: 17 residues. Trimming removed 6 bases from V and 1 base from J; junction bases left unmatched: 11. CDR3 protein: CSAEGQGEKSGANVLTF. The CDR3 region has the DNA TGCAGTGCAGAAGGACAGGGAGAAAAATCTGGGGCCAACGTCCTGACTTTC.

This clonotype was seen many times. The chain joins TRBV7-9 to TRBJ2-2, with D possibly being TRBD2 (7 bases). The CDR3 is 13 amino acids. Germline V lookup: CDR1 SEHNR, CDR2 FQNEAQ (reference sequence). Deletions cut 7 bases from V and 6 bases from J, with 12 bases between. This chain's CDR3 is CASNGGRPGELFF. CDR3 sequence (DNA): TGTGCCAGCAACGGGGGGCGCCCCGGGGAGCTGTTTTTT.

This rearrangement joins TRBV4-3 to TRBJ1-4; 7 nucleotides align to TRBD1. After removal of 1 base from V and 2 bases from J, the junction contained 16 bases not matched to a gene. In germline, CDR1 is LGHNA, CDR2 YSLEER. The CDR3 contains 20 residues. CDR3 coding DNA: TGCGCCAGCAGCCAAGTCGCCCTGGGGGAATACAGGGGCACTAATGAAAAACTGTTTTTT. It codes for CASSQVALGEYRGTNEKLFF.

In its sample, this clonotype was seen many times. This chain uses TRBV4-1 with TRBJ2-5; 7 bases agree with TRBD1. The CDR3 covers 15 residues. Germline V gives CDR1 MGHRA, CDR2 YSYEKL. With V trimmed by 5 bases and J by 5 bases, 11 bases remained unmatched. The chain's CDR3 is CASSFRQGSQETQYF. CDR3 coding DNA: TGCGCCAGCAGCTTCCGACAGGGTTCACAGGAGACCCAGTACTTC.

The rearrangement joins TRBV28 to TRBJ2-7; TRBD2 matches 10 bases. This CDR3 contains 16 residues. Trimming cost V 1 base and J 0 bases; bases outside gene matches: 3. Per the germline V gene, CDR1 is MDHEN and CDR2 is SYDVKM. CDR3 DNA: TGTGCCAGCAGTTTATACGGGACTAGCGTCTCCTACGAGCAGTACTTC. It translates to CASSLYGTSVSYEQYF.

The J gene is TRBJ2-2, the V gene TRBV11-2, with a possible D match to TRBD2 (5 bases). Trimming cost V 1 base and J 3 bases, with 12 bases left between them. The CDR3 length is 16 residues. Germline loops: CDR1 SGHAT, CDR2 FQNNGV. This CDR3 reads CASSLGPEGYTGELFF. The CDR3 DNA follows: TGTGCCAGCAGCTTAGGGCCCGAGGGATACACCGGGGAGCTGTTTTTT.

The table lists this clonotype with many counts. The chain employs TRBV29-1 and TRBJ2-5; possibly TRBD1 or TRBD2 for D (6 bases each). The CDR3 is 13 amino acids. Deletions cut 7 bases from V and 5 bases from J, with 17 bases between. The germline V gene encodes CDR1 SQVTM and CDR2 ANQGSEA. CDR3 sequence reads: CSEARGRGETQYF. The CDR3 nucleotides read TGCAGCGAAGCTCGGGGGCGCGGGGAGACCCAGTACTTC.

This clonotype was recorded many times. The chain uses TRBV29-1 and TRBJ2-5; D might be TRBD2 (6 bases). Germline values: CDR1 SQVTM, CDR2 ANQGSEA. CDR3 length: 13 amino acids. V was clipped by 5 bases and J by 0 bases, with 10 bases between them. CDR3 in amino acids: CSVFGGDQETQYF. As DNA, the CDR3 is TGCAGCGTTTTCGGGGGAGACCAAGAGACCCAGTACTTC.

The chain employs TRBV6-2 or TRBV6-3 and TRBJ2-7; 10 bases are shared with TRBD2. The CDR3 contains 17 residues. Germline trimming cut 6 bases from V and 4 bases from J; bases unmatched to any gene: 15. Germline CDR1 reads MNHEY; CDR2 reads SVGEGT. The CDR3 DNA sequence: TGTGCCAGCAGCCAAACCTACCAAACTAGCGGGACTTACGAGCAGTACTTC. This codes for CASSQTYQTSGTYEQYF.

The chain has TRBV14 and TRBJ1-3; 10 nucleotides line up with TRBD1. Germline trimming cut 4 bases from V and 5 bases from J; bases unmatched to any gene: 5. CDR1 and CDR2 from the germline V gene are SGHDN and FVKESK. The CDR3 is made up of 15 amino acids. The CDR3 coding sequence is TGTGCCAGCAGCCTACCGGGACAGGGGAGAAACACCATATATTTT. This sequence encodes CASSLPGQGRNTIYF.

This clonotype was counted a few times. CDR3 protein: CASSLAGSLWGTF. In DNA form, the CDR3 reads TGTGCCAGCAGCTTGGCCGGAAGCCTTTGGGGCACCTTC. V usage is TRBV5-4 and J usage is TRBJ1-2; unclear D gene. The CDR3 runs 13 residues. V lost 0 bases and J lost 13, with 16 bases in between. Germline CDR1 SGHNT, CDR2 YYREEE (reference sequence).

This clonotype was seen a few times. The DNA of the CDR3 is TGTGCCAGCAGCTTAGTCGGGAGACCTTCCTACAATGAGCAGTTCTTC. Amino acids: CASSLVGRPSYNEQFF. The V call is TRBV7-9, the J call TRBJ2-1; D is possibly TRBD2 (6 bases). V was clipped by 1 base and J by 1 base, with 11 bases between them. From germline, CDR1 is SEHNR and CDR2 FQNEAQ (reference sequence). The CDR3 consists of 16 residues.

This chain's CDR3 is CASSFSGGSGYTF. DNA of the CDR3: TGTGCCAGCAGCTTTTCAGGGGGCTCTGGCTACACCTTC. V gene TRBV5-6 combines with J gene TRBJ1-2, with TRBD1 matching 8 bases. Trimming at V came to 2 bases and at J to 7 bases, leaving 4 bases not matched to a gene. The CDR3 is made up of 13 amino acids. Per the germline V gene, CDR1 is SGHDT and CDR2 is YYEEEE.

This clonotype was found many times. V gene TRBV15 combines with J gene TRBJ1-1; D remains ambiguous. The CDR3 loop spans 15 amino acids. The V gene's germline CDR1 is LNHNV and CDR2 YYDKDF (reference sequence). V lost 1 base, J lost 6 bases, and 15 bases lay in between. The CDR3 sequence is CATSRAGSRLAEAFF. CDR3 sequence (DNA): TGTGCCACCAGCAGAGCGGGCAGCAGGTTGGCTGAAGCTTTCTTT.

This clonotype was found many times. The chain recombines TRBV29-1 with TRBJ2-4, with TRBD2 matching 9 bases. CDR3 length: 13 residues. Trimming removed 4 bases from V and 16 bases from J; junction bases left unmatched: 14. Germline CDR1 SQVTM, CDR2 ANQGSEA. The CDR3 DNA reads TGCAGCGTTGTCTGGGCGGGAGGGCCTCTACAATACTTC. Translated: CSVVWAGGPLQYF.

This clonotype was found a few times. The chain couples TRBV28 to TRBJ1-1; D not resolved. Germline values: CDR1 MDHEN, CDR2 SYDVKM. This CDR3 comprises 16 residues. The V and J ends lost 2 bases and 0 bases respectively, with 13 bases between them. The CDR3 nucleotides are TGTGCCAGCAGTTTAGGGATACGGACCGTGAACACTGAAGCTTTCTTT. This sequence encodes CASSLGIRTVNTEAFF.

In this sample, this clonotype turned up many times. J is TRBJ2-7 and V is TRBV4-2; D is unresolved. This CDR3 has 14 amino acids. Trimming cost V 0 bases and J 0 bases, with 6 bases left between them. Germline V CDR1 and CDR2: LGHNA, YNFKEQ. The CDR3, as DNA: TGTGCCAGCAGCCAAGAACACACCTCCTACGAGCAGTACTTC. It is translated as CASSQEHTSYEQYF.

This clonotype was counted ten times or more. The rearrangement joins TRBV6-5 to TRBJ2-2, with D hard to call. This CDR3 is built from 16 residues. V was clipped by 3 bases and J by 5 bases, with 16 bases between them. CDR1 is MNHEY, CDR2 SVGAGI, per germline. The chain's CDR3 is CASSYVSTRTTGELFF. DNA of the CDR3: TGTGCCAGCAGTTATGTGTCCACTCGTACAACCGGGGAGCTGTTTTTT.

This clonotype was observed a few times. The J gene is TRBJ1-2, the V gene TRBV7-9; 7 bases line up with TRBD1. Germline values: CDR1 SEHNR, CDR2 FQNEAQ (reference sequence). CDR3 length: 12 amino acids. The V segment lost 5 bases and the J segment 8 bases; nucleotides outside the gene matches: 5. The CDR3 sequence is CASSQGTDGYTF. The CDR3 bases are TGTGCCAGCAGCCAAGGGACAGACGGCTACACCTTC.

This chain joins TRBV27 and TRBJ2-7; no definite D call. The germline V and J ends were trimmed by 5 bases and 3 bases, with 14 bases remaining between them. The CDR3 extends over 14 amino acids. From germline, CDR1 is MNHEY and CDR2 SMNVEV (reference sequence). CDR3 bases: TGTGCCAGCAGTACCCAACTGGTCGGCTACGAGCAGTACTTC. Translation gives CASSTQLVGYEQYF.

This clonotype occurred many times. The V call is TRBV7-2, the J call TRBJ1-3, with D unclear. Trimming pared 2 bases from V and 0 bases from J, leaving 17 bases between. Per the germline V gene, CDR1 is SGHTA and CDR2 is FQGNSA. The CDR3 runs 18 residues. CDR3: CASSLSRLRGSSGNTIYF. In DNA, the CDR3 is TGTGCCAGCAGCTTATCCCGATTAAGAGGTTCCTCTGGAAACACCATATATTTT.